This is a list of T cell receptor beta chains from one sample in a study of blood T cell repertoires in COVID-19. Clones were sequenced by immunoSEQ multiplex PCR, and TCRdb holds only the in-frame ones, with some missing. The sample has 150,000 to 200,000 clones, 80% to 90% seen once. Sequencing was carried out using peripheral blood. Source of these receptors: a man aged 50 to 60 with active or convalescent COVID-19. Each CDR3 is given with its conserved first and last residue. A D gene is named only where the DNA matches it firmly.

d_call	j_call	v_call	cdr3_nt	cdr3_aa
-	TRBJ1-1	TRBV27	TGTGCCAGCAGTCGAGAGGCAGCGAACACTGAAGCTTTCTTT	CASSREAANTEAFF
-	TRBJ1-1	TRBV4-2	TGTGCCAGCAGCCAAGAGCCCGCCGGGGCTGAAGCTTTCTTT	CASSQEPAGAEAFF
TRBD1	TRBJ1-2	TRBV5-4	TGTGCCAGCAGCTACCGGGACAGGGGCTCGTATGGCTACACCTTC	CASSYRDRGSYGYTF
TRBD2	TRBJ2-7	TRBV7-6	TGTGCCAGCAGCCTCTGGACTAGCGGGGCTTCCTACGAGCAGTACTTC	CASSLWTSGASYEQYF
TRBD1	TRBJ1-6	TRBV6-6	TGTGCCAGCAGCAGGGGGCCCGGATCCTATAATTCACCCCTCCACTTT	CASSRGPGSYNSPLHF
TRBD2	TRBJ2-3	TRBV10-3	TGTGCCATCAGGCCCCGGACTAGCGGGGGGGCAGGGGCAGATACGCAGTATTTT	CAIRPRTSGGAGADTQYF
-	TRBJ1-3	TRBV4-3	TGCGCCAGCAGCCAAGCGCCGTCGCAGGTCTCTGGAAACACCATATATTTT	CASSQAPSQVSGNTIYF
TRBD1	TRBJ1-4	TRBV24-1	TGTGCCACCAGTGATACCACAGGGGCTAATGAAAAACTGTTTTTT	CATSDTTGANEKLFF
-	TRBJ2-2	TRBV1	TGCACCAGCAGCCCCGAGAAGCGGGAGGGCCGGGGATCCGGGGAGCTGTTTTTT	CTSSPEKREGRGSGELFF
TRBD1	TRBJ1-1	TRBV15	TGTGCCACCAGCAGAGATAGGGGGCTGGATACTGAAGCTTTCTTT	CATSRDRGLDTEAFF